This is a list of T cell receptor beta chains from one sample in a study of PD-1 blockade in classical Hodgkin lymphoma. The assay was immunoSEQ multiplex PCR, and TCRdb's table has in-frame clones only and misses some. Among tens of thousands of clones listed, around 93% were seen once. Sequenced here: peripheral blood mononuclear cells (PBMCs), sampled at baseline. The receptors shown here come from a human donor with classical Hodgkin lymphoma. CDR3s include the opening cysteine and the closing phenylalanine or tryptophan. The D gene is left open where the match is weak. Clone sizes are given selectively: once, few, many, or a class where the clone is expanded.

cdr3_aa | cdr3_nt | j_call | clone_size | v_call | d_call
CASTGLAGEPGELFF | TGTGCCAGCACAGGACTAGCGGGAGAACCCGGGGAGCTGTTTTTT | TRBJ2-2 | - | TRBV7-6 | TRBD2
CASSGSAGDNEQFF | TGTGCCAGCAGTGGGTCAGCGGGAGACAATGAGCAGTTCTTC | TRBJ2-1 | - | TRBV2 | TRBD2
CATSARDRGPNQPQHF | TGTGCCACCAGCGCCCGGGACAGGGGTCCTAATCAGCCCCAGCATTTT | TRBJ1-5 | - | TRBV15 | TRBD1
CASSQDPNPTIARGELFF | TGCGCCAGCAGCCAAGACCCTAACCCGACAATAGCCCGAGGGGAACTGTTTTTT | TRBJ1-4 | - | TRBV4-1 | -
CASSRLGNEQFF | TGTGCCAGCAGCCGACTTGGCAATGAGCAGTTCTTC | TRBJ2-1 | - | TRBV7-3 | -
CASRIELTLGLEIYEQYF | TGTGCCAGCAGAATTGAGTTAACGCTGGGACTAGAAATCTACGAGCAGTACTTC | TRBJ2-7 | - | TRBV2 | TRBD2
CASAGTSGILSYNEQFF | TGCGCCAGCGCCGGGACTAGCGGGATTCTCTCCTACAATGAGCAGTTCTTC | TRBJ2-1 | - | TRBV5-1 | TRBD2
CAWSVGGETQYF | TGTGCCTGGAGTGTAGGGGGAGAGACCCAGTACTTC | TRBJ2-5 | - | TRBV30 | -
CASSPSTDTQYF | TGTGCCAGCTCACCTAGCACAGATACGCAGTATTTT | TRBJ2-3 | - | TRBV18 | -
CASSPRTTSTDTQYF | TGTGCCAGCTCACCACGGACAACTAGCACAGATACGCAGTATTTT | TRBJ2-3 | - | TRBV18 | -
CASSLTLAGGPGELFF | TGTGCCAGCAGCTTGACTCTAGCGGGGGGGCCCGGGGAGCTGTTTTTT | TRBJ2-2 | - | TRBV7-7 | TRBD2
CASSFTGTGGNQPQHF | TGTGCCAGCAGCTTCACCGGGACAGGGGGTAATCAGCCCCAGCATTTT | TRBJ1-5 | - | TRBV7-8 | TRBD1
CASSFANTGELFF | TGTGCCAGCAGTTTCGCGAACACCGGGGAGCTGTTTTTT | TRBJ2-2 | - | TRBV27 | -
CASSIRDSSPYEQYF | TGTGCCAGTAGTATAAGGGACAGCTCACCCTACGAGCAGTACTTC | TRBJ2-7 | - | TRBV19 | TRBD1
CASSEPGTEETQYF | TGCGCCAGCAGCGAACCTGGGACAGAAGAGACCCAGTACTTC | TRBJ2-5 | - | TRBV5-1 | TRBD1
CASDQNRGEQFF | TGTGCTAGTGATCAAAACAGGGGAGAGCAGTTCTTC | TRBJ2-1 | - | TRBV12-5 | TRBD1
CAWSVGLGNTEAFF | TGTGCCTGGAGTGTGGGGCTTGGAAACACTGAAGCTTTCTTT | TRBJ1-1 | once | TRBV30 | -
CSVEDLGGSGNTIYF | TGCAGCGTTGAAGATCTGGGCGGTTCTGGAAACACCATATATTTT | TRBJ1-3 | - | TRBV29-1 | -
CASSDGLAGTDTQYF | TGTGCCAGCAGTGACGGACTAGCGGGCACAGATACGCAGTATTTT | TRBJ2-3 | - | TRBV6-1 | TRBD2
CASSRLTGPDQPQHF | TGTGCCAGCAGTCGCCTGACAGGGCCCGATCAGCCCCAGCATTTT | TRBJ1-5 | - | TRBV27 | TRBD1
CASSDIWGTTDTQYF | TGTGCCAGCAGTGATATCTGGGGGACCACAGATACGCAGTATTTT | TRBJ2-3 | - | TRBV2 | -
CASSEVRGYEQYF | TGTGCCAGCAGTGAAGTTCGCGGCTACGAGCAGTACTTC | TRBJ2-7 | - | TRBV2 | -
CASSLPQHHTTQYF | TGTGCCAGCAGTTTACCCCAACATCATACTACGCAGTATTTT | TRBJ2-3 | once | TRBV28 | -